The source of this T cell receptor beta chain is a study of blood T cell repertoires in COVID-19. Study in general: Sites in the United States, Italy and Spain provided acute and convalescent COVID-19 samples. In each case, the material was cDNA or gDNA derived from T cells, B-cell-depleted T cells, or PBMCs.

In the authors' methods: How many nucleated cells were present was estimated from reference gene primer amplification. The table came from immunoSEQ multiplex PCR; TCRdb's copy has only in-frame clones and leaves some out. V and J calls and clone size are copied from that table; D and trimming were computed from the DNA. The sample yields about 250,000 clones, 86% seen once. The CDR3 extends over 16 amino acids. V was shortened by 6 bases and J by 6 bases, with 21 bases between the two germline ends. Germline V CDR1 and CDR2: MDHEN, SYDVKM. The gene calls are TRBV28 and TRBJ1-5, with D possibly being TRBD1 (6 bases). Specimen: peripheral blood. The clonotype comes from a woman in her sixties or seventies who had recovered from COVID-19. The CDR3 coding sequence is TGTGCCAGCAGGTCAGGGGAAAGGGGTTTGAGTCAGCCCCAGCATTTT. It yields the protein CASRSGERGLSQPQHF.